This T cell receptor (beta chain) was observed in a study of T cell repertoires in cytomegalovirus infection. Study conclusions and caveats: HLA-C-restricted, CMV-specific TCR beta clonotypes were dominant ex vivo.

CDR3 length: 15 amino acids. Germline assignment: CDR1 SSHAT and CDR2 FNYEAQ (reference sequence). A remark on this clonotype: Its specificity is not known. A junction boundary mismatches the germline segment, possibly from a read error.

Using its own MiXCR run on the reads, TCRdb lists one record per CDR3 protein. This sample carries approximately 770,000 distinct CDR3 sequences, approximately 32% of them seen once, and the ten largest clones take 10% to 15%. The TCR originated in a human donor in good health (CMV status not recorded). Some clones in this sample may be carry-over from other donors' samples. The chain has TRBV7-7 and TRBJ2-3; D may match TRBD1 or TRBD2 (5 bases each). The input for sequencing was cultured CD8+ T cells from PBMCs, taken from culture after CMV antigen stimulation. The CDR3 DNA sequence: TGTGCTAGCAGCACAGGACTCACTAGCACAGATACGCAGTATTTT. It encodes CASSTGLTSTDTQYF.